The rows below give T cell receptor beta chains drawn from one sample of a study of cytomegalovirus exposure and HLA in healthy donors. Sequencing used immunoSEQ multiplex PCR; TCRdb keeps in-frame clones, though not all of them. The sample records about 190,000 clones, under 80% being singletons. Sequencing was carried out using PBMCs. These receptors were taken from a man under 40 in good health and CMV-seropositive. Both conserved end residues are part of each CDR3. A D gene is named only where the DNA matches it firmly. A row's size may be missing; if present it is once, few, many or a size class.

TRBJ2-3,TRBV9,-,-,CASSEGDYTQYF,TGTGCCAGCAGCGAAGGGGATTATACGCAGTATTTT
TRBJ2-2,TRBV15,-,TRBD1,CATSRAGTGRVSGELFF,TGTGCCACCAGCAGAGCTGGGACAGGGAGAGTTTCCGGGGAGCTGTTTTTT
TRBJ2-2,TRBV5-1,few,TRBD2,CASSLEPGGGTGELFF,TGCGCCAGCAGCTTGGAACCTGGGGGGGGGACCGGGGAGCTGTTTTTT
TRBJ1-6,TRBV27,-,TRBD1,CASSFSGTAFSSYNSPLHF,TGTGCCAGCAGTTTTTCCGGGACAGCCTTCAGCTCCTATAATTCACCCCTCCACTTT
TRBJ1-1,TRBV10-3,once,-,CAISESPSGAGVTEAFF,TGTGCCATCAGTGAGTCGCCCTCAGGGGCGGGGGTCACTGAAGCTTTCTTT
TRBJ1-2,TRBV4-1,-,TRBD1,CASSQMTGANYGYTF,TGCGCCAGCAGCCAAATGACAGGGGCTAACTATGGCTACACCTTC
TRBJ1-5,TRBV7-9,-,TRBD1,CASSPSGQGGNQPQHF,TGTGCCAGCAGCCCATCCGGACAGGGGGGCAATCAGCCCCAGCATTTT
TRBJ2-1,TRBV4-3,-,TRBD2,CASSQDAGAINEQFF,TGCGCCAGCAGCCAAGATGCGGGAGCTATCAATGAGCAGTTCTTC
TRBJ2-7,TRBV2,-,TRBD1,CASRETGGSYEQYF,TGTGCCAGCAGGGAGACAGGGGGCTCCTACGAGCAGTACTTC
TRBJ2-2,TRBV5-6,once,TRBD2,CASTRGGDGELFF,TGTGCCAGCACCCGTGGGGGGGACGGGGAGCTGTTTTTT
TRBJ2-5,TRBV4-3,-,TRBD2,CASSQDLAGLEETQYF,TGCGCCAGCAGCCAAGACCTAGCGGGACTTGAAGAGACCCAGTACTTC
TRBJ1-3,TRBV9,-,-,CASSTGGPGNTIYF,TGTGCCAGCAGCACCGGGGGGCCTGGAAACACCATATATTTT
TRBJ2-7,TRBV5-1,-,-,CASSLAPDSSYEQYF,TGCGCCAGCAGCTTGGCCCCGGACAGCTCCTACGAGCAGTACTTC
TRBJ1-5,TRBV6-5,-,-,CASSSYRDQPQHF,TGTGCCAGCAGTTCCTACAGGGACCAGCCCCAGCATTTT
TRBJ2-7,TRBV7-2,-,-,CASSLGQAGQYF,TGTGCCAGCAGCTTAGGACAGGCGGGGCAGTACTTC
TRBJ2-4,TRBV6-6,-,-,CASSHHRGWENIQYF,TGTGCCAGCAGCCACCATCGGGGGTGGGAAAACATTCAGTACTTC
TRBJ1-6,TRBV19,-,TRBD1,CATRWDRGKGSSPLHF,TGTGCCACCAGATGGGACAGGGGGAAGGGAAGTTCACCCCTCCACTTT
TRBJ2-7,TRBV5-6,few,TRBD2,CASSPPGGPFYEQYF,TGTGCCAGCAGCCCCCCGGGGGGGCCTTTCTACGAGCAGTACTTC
TRBJ1-3,TRBV27,-,-,CATAGSGNTIYF,TGTGCCACCGCAGGGTCTGGAAACACCATATATTTT
TRBJ2-1,TRBV25-1,-,-,CASRAHYNEQFF,TGTGCCAGCAGAGCCCACTACAATGAGCAGTTCTTC
TRBJ1-1,TRBV28,-,-,CASRPGLRNTEAFF,TGTGCCAGCAGGCCCGGACTCCGGAACACTGAAGCTTTCTTT
TRBJ2-1,TRBV14,-,-,CASSLLGEQFF,TGTGCCAGCAGCCTACTAGGGGAGCAGTTCTTC
TRBJ2-1,TRBV7-3,-,TRBD2,CASSSLTSGSRDEQFF,TGTGCCAGCAGCTCCCTGACTAGCGGGAGTAGGGATGAGCAGTTCTTC
TRBJ2-5,TRBV2,-,TRBD2,CASSGLAGGLETQYF,TGTGCCAGCAGTGGACTAGCGGGGGGGTTAGAGACCCAGTACTTC
TRBJ1-6,TRBV18,-,TRBD1,CASSPRAGTGVNSPLHF,TGTGCCAGCTCACCAAGGGCGGGGACAGGGGTAAATTCACCCCTCCACTTT
TRBJ2-7,TRBV28,-,TRBD2,CASSLAGGLAYEQYF,TGTGCCAGCAGTTTAGCGGGAGGTCTAGCCTACGAGCAGTACTTC
TRBJ2-5,TRBV9,few,TRBD1,CASSPPVGEQGGETQYF,TGTGCCAGCAGCCCCCCTGTTGGGGAACAGGGGGGAGAGACCCAGTACTTC
TRBJ2-7,TRBV10-2,-,TRBD1,CASRPGQGVSYEQYF,TGCGCCAGCAGGCCGGGACAGGGGGTTTCCTACGAGCAGTACTTC
TRBJ2-5,TRBV30,-,-,CAWGPFTGKETQYF,TGTGCCTGGGGTCCGTTTACAGGGAAAGAGACCCAGTACTTC
TRBJ2-3,TRBV6-4,-,TRBD2,CASSAGLAPTDTQYF,TGTGCCAGCAGTGCCGGACTAGCGCCCACAGATACGCAGTATTTT
TRBJ2-7,TRBV29-1,-,-,CSVLLEGSHEQYF,TGCAGCGTTCTTCTCGAGGGTAGCCACGAGCAGTACTTC
TRBJ2-1,TRBV30,-,TRBD1,CAWTGGVPNEQFF,TGTGCCTGGACAGGGGGTGTCCCCAATGAGCAGTTCTTC
TRBJ2-1,TRBV5-4,-,TRBD1,CASSPGQGPYNEQFF,TGTGCCAGCAGCCCCGGACAGGGGCCATACAATGAGCAGTTCTTC
TRBJ2-7,TRBV7-2,-,TRBD1,CASSLRTGANYEQYF,TGTGCCAGCAGCTTGCGGACAGGGGCTAACTACGAGCAGTACTTC
TRBJ1-5,TRBV7-9,-,-,CASSSGTLHNQPQHF,TGTGCCAGCAGCTCTGGGACACTTCATAATCAGCCCCAGCATTTT
TRBJ1-4,TRBV15,-,-,CATSLQGSTNEKLFF,TGTGCCACCAGCTTACAGGGCTCAACTAATGAAAAACTGTTTTTT
TRBJ2-1,TRBV5-5,once,-,CASSPGQSSYNEQFF,TGTGCCAGCAGCCCCGGACAGAGCTCCTACAATGAGCAGTTCTTC
TRBJ2-5,TRBV5-4,-,TRBD1,CASSWDSQPQETQYF,TGTGCCAGCAGCTGGGACAGTCAGCCCCAAGAGACCCAGTACTTC
TRBJ2-1,TRBV4-3,-,TRBD2,CASSQVGTSGRREQFF,TGCGCCAGCAGCCAAGTGGGCACTAGCGGGAGAAGGGAGCAGTTCTTC
TRBJ1-1,TRBV29-1,-,-,CSVEDPAREGTEAFF,TGCAGCGTTGAAGATCCGGCCAGGGAGGGCACTGAAGCTTTCTTT
TRBJ1-2,TRBV29-1,-,-,CSVERNYGYTF,TGCAGCGTTGAACGGAACTATGGCTACACCTTC
TRBJ1-5,TRBV30,-,-,CAWGLSNQPQHF,TGTGCCTGGGGGCTCAGCAATCAGCCCCAGCATTTT
TRBJ2-5,TRBV4-1,-,TRBD1,CASSQGGQQETQYF,TGCGCCAGCAGCCAAGGGGGACAGCAAGAGACCCAGTACTTC
TRBJ2-7,TRBV2,few,TRBD1,CASSRQGAVYEQYF,TGTGCCAGCAGTAGGCAGGGGGCTGTCTACGAGCAGTACTTC
TRBJ2-3,TRBV7-9,-,-,CASSLAGGDTQYF,TGTGCCAGCAGCTTAGCTGGCGGGGATACGCAGTATTTT